The sequence of this T cell receptor (beta chain) was determined in a study of immune evolution from preneoplasia to lung adenocarcinoma. Study context: HLA loss of heterozygosity: approximately 7.5% AIS, over 12% MIA, about 32% ADC, none AAH.

As regards this clone: What it recognizes is unknown.

Sequencing used immunoSEQ multiplex PCR; TCRdb keeps in-frame clones, though not all of them. This table has some 6,100 clones, over 70% appearing once. Findings of the study overall: Top clone share appeared to fall from AAH through AIS, MIA, adenocarcinoma. T cell clonality was higher in KRAS-mutant than EGFR-mutant or wild-type nodules.

V dropped 6 bases and J dropped 2; count of bases not matched to a gene: 6. Germline lookup yields CDR1 MGHRA and CDR2 YSYEKL. CDR3 length equals 15 residues. The TCR sequence derives from a donor at least 70 years old with lung adenocarcinoma. The chain is built from TRBV4-1 and TRBJ2-2, with TRBD2 matching over 7 bases. The sample consisted of FFPE lung adenocarcinoma in situ tissue. The CDR3 region is CASRGRATNTGELFF. Written as DNA, the CDR3 is TGCGCCAGCAGAGGGAGGGCCACCAACACCGGGGAGCTGTTTTTT.